This T cell receptor beta chain is from a study of blood T cell repertoires in COVID-19. Whole-study context: The origin of the acute and convalescent COVID-19 samples was the United States, Italy and Spain.

Participants had their cohort set by participant-reported clinical history. Assay: immunoSEQ multiplex PCR; the TCRdb copy retains only in-frame clones and omits some. The table shows around 240,000 clones, with more than 80% occurring only once. This clone was found once. The CDR3 has 15 residues. Germline trimming cut 1 base from V and 6 bases from J; bases unmatched to any gene: 3. Germline loops: CDR1 KGHDR, CDR2 SFDVKD. This TCR came from a man aged 45 to 65 who had been exposed to COVID-19. The chain joins TRBV24-1 to TRBJ2-1; 9 nucleotides line up with TRBD2. Sequencing was done on a sample of PBMCs or T cells enriched from blood (not recorded which). CDR3: CATSDFQRGVNEQFF. Written as DNA, the CDR3 is TGTGCCACCAGTGATTTCCAGCGGGGGGTCAATGAGCAGTTCTTC.